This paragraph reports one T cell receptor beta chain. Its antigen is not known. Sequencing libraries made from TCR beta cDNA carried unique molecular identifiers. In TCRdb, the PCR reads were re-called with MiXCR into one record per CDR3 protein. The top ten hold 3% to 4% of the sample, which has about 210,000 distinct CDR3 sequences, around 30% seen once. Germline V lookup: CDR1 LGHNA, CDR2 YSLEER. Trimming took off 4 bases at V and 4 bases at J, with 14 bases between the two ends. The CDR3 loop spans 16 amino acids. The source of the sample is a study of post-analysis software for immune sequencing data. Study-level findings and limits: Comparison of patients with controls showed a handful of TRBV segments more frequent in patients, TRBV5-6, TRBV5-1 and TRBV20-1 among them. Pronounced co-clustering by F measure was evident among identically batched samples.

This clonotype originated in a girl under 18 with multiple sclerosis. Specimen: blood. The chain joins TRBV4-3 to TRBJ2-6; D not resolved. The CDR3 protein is CASSRDSNRGANVLTF. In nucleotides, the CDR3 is TGCGCCAGCAGCCGTGATTCTAACCGGGGGGCCAACGTCCTGACTTTC.